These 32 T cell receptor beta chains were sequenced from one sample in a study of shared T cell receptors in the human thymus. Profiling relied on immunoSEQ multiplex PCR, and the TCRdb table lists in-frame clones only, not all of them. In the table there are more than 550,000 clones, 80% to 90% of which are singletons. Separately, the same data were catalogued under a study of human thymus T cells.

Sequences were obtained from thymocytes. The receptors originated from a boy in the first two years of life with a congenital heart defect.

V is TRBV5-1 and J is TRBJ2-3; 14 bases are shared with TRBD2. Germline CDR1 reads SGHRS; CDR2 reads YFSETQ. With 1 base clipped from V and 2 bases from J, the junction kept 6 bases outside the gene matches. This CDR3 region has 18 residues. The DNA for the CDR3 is TGCGCCAGCAGCTTGTCGGGACTAGCGGGGGCTTCCACAGATACGCAGTATTTT. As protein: CASSLSGLAGASTDTQYF.

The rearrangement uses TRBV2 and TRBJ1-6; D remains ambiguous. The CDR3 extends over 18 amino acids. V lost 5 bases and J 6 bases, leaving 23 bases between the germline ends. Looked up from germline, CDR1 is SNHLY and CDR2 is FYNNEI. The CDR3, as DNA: TGTGCCAGCAGTACACCAAAAATACCAGGAACCGCTAATTCACCCCTCCACTTT. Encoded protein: CASSTPKIPGTANSPLHF. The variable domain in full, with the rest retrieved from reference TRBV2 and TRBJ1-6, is EPEVTQTPSHQVTQMGQEVILRCVPISNHLYFYWYRQILGQKVEFLVSFYNNEISEKSEIFDDQFSVERPDGSNFTLKIRSTKLEDSAMYFCASSTPKIPGTANSPLHFGNGTRLTVT.

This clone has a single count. The CDR3 coding sequence is TGTGCCAGCAGGGCACTAGCTATAAGCTCCTACGAGCAGTACTTC. Translation gives CASRALAISSYEQYF. The chain combines TRBV2 with TRBJ2-7; TRBD2 is a possible D gene (6 bases). Germline V gene sequence: CDR1 SNHLY, CDR2 FYNNEI. The V end lost 6 bases, the J end lost 0 bases, and 15 bases lay between the germline ends. The CDR3 covers 15 residues. Full variable domain (remainder filled in from reference TRBV2 and TRBJ2-7): EPEVTQTPSHQVTQMGQEVILRCVPISNHLYFYWYRQILGQKVEFLVSFYNNEISEKSEIFDDQFSVERPDGSNFTLKIRSTKLEDSAMYFCASRALAISSYEQYFGPGTRLTVT.

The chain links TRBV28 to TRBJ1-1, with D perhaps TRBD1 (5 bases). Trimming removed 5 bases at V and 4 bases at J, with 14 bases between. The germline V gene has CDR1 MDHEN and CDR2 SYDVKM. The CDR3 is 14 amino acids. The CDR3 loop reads CASSGGVESTEAFF. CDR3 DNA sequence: TGTGCCAGCAGTGGGGGGGTGGAGAGCACTGAAGCTTTCTTT.

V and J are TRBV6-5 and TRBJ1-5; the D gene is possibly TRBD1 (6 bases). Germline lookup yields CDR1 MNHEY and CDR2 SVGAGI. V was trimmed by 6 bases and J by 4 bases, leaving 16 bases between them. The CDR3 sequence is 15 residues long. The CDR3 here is CASRNRAGDNQPQHF. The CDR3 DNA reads TGTGCCAGCAGAAATAGGGCAGGGGATAATCAGCCCCAGCATTTT.

The DNA for the CDR3 is TGTGCCAGCAGCCAAAGGGCTATCCATGTGACTAGCGGACAAGAGACCCAGTACTTC. Its protein is CASSQRAIHVTSGQETQYF. V gene TRBV14 combines with J gene TRBJ2-5; 9 bases align to TRBD2. J was trimmed by 2 bases and V by 2 bases; bases with no gene match: 15. The CDR3 is 19 residues long. The germline V gene encodes CDR1 SGHDN and CDR2 FVKESK. The full variable domain, rest sourced from reference TRBV14 and TRBJ2-5, is EAGVTQFPSHSVIEKGQTVTLRCDPISGHDNLYWYRRVMGKEIKFLLHFVKESKQDESGMPNNRFLAERTGGTYSTLKVQPAELEDSGVYFCASSQRAIHVTSGQETQYFGPGTRLLVL.

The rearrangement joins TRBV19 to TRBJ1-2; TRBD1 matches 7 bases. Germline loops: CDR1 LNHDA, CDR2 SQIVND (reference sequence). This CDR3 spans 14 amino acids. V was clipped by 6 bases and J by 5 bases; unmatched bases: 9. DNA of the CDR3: TGTGCCAGTAGGAACGGACAGGCCCTTTATGGCTACACCTTC. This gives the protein CASRNGQALYGYTF.

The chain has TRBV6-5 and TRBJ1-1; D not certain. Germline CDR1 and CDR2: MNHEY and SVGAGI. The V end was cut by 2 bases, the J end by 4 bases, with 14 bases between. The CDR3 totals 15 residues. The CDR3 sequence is CASSYEEGGGTEAFF. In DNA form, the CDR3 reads TGTGCCAGCAGTTACGAGGAGGGCGGCGGCACTGAAGCTTTCTTT.

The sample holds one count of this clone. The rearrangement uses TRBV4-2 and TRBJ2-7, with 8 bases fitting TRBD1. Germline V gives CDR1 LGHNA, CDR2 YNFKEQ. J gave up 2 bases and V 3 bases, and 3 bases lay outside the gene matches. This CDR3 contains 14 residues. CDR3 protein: CASSHRTGTYEQYF. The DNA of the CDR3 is TGTGCCAGCAGCCACCGGACAGGGACCTACGAGCAGTACTTC.

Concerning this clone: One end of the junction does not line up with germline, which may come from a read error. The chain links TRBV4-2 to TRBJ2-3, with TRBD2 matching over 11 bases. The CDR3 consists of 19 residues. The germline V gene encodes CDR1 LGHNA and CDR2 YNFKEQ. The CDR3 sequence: CASSQAGLGTSGCTDSQYF. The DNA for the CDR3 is TGTGCCAGCAGCCAAGCCGGCCTTGGGACTAGCGGATGCACAGATTCGCAGTATTTT.

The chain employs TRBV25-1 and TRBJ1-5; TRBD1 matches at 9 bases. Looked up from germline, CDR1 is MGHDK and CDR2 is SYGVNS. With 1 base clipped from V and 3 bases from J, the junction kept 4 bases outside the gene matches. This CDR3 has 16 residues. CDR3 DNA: TGTGCCAGCAGTGAATCCGGGACAGGGAACAATCAGCCCCAGCATTTT. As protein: CASSESGTGNNQPQHF.

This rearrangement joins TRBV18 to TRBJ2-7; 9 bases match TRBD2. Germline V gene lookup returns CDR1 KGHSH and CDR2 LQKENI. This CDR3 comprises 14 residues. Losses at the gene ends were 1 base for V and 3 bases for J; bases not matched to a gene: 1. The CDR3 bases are TGTGCCAGCTCACCACTAGCGGGGGACTACGAGCAGTACTTC. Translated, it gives CASSPLAGDYEQYF.

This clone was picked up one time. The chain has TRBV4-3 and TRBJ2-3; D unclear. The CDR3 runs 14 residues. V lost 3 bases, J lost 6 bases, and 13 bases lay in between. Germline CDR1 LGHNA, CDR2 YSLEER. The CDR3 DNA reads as TGCGCCAGCAGCCACGGCTGGAACAGTGATACGCAGTATTTT. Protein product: CASSHGWNSDTQYF.

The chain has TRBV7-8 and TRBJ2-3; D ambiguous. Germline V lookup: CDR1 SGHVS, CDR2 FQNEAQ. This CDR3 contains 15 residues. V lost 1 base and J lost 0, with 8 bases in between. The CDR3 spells CASSLEAASTDTQYF. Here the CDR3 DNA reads TGTGCCAGCAGCTTAGAGGCGGCTAGCACAGATACGCAGTATTTT.

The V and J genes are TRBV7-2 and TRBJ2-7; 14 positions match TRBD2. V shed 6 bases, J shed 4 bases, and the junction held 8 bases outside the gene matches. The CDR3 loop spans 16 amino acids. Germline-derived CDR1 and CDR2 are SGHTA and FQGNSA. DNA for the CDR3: TGTGCCAGCAGGGGACTAGCGGGGGAGGCCAGTTACGAGCAGTACTTC. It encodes CASRGLAGEASYEQYF.

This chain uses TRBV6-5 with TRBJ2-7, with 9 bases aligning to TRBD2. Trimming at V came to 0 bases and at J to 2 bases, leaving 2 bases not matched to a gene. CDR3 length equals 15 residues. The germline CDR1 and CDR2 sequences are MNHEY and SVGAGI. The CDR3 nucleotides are TGTGCCAGCAGTTACTCAGCGGGGGGACCCTACGAGCAGTACTTC. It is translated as CASSYSAGGPYEQYF.

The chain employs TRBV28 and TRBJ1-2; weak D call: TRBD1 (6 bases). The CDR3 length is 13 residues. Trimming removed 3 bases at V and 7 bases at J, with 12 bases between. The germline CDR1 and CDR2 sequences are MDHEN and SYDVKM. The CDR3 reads CASSFGRGAGYTF. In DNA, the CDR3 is TGTGCCAGCAGTTTCGGCAGGGGTGCTGGCTACACCTTC.

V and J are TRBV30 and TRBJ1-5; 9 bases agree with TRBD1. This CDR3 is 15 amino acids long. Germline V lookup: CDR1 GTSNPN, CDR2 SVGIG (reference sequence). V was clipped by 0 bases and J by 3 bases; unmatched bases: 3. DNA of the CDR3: TGTGCCTGGAGTGTAGACAGGGGGGCCAATCAGCCCCAGCATTTT. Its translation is CAWSVDRGANQPQHF.

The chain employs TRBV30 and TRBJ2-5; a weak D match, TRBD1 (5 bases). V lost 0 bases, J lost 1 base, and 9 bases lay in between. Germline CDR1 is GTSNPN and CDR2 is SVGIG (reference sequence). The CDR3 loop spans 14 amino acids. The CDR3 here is CAWSVHRSQETQYF. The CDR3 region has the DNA TGTGCCTGGAGTGTTCACAGGAGCCAAGAGACCCAGTACTTC.

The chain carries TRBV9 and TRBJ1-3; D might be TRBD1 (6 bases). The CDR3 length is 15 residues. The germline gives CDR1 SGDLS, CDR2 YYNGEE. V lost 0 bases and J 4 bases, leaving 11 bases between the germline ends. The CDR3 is CASSVDTGKGNTIYF. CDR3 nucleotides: TGTGCCAGCAGCGTAGATACAGGGAAAGGAAACACCATATATTTT.

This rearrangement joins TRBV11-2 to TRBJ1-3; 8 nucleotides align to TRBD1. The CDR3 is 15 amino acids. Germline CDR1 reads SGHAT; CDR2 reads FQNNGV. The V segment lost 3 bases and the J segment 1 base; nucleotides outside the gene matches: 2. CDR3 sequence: CASSFDRGSGNTIYF. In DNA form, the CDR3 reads TGTGCCAGCAGCTTTGACAGGGGATCTGGAAACACCATATATTTT.

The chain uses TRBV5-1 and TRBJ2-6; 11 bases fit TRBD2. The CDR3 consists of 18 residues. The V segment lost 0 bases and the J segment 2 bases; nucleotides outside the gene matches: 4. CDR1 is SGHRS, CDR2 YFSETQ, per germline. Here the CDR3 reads CASSLAILAGAGANVLTF. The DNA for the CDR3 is TGCGCCAGCAGCTTGGCCATACTAGCGGGAGCTGGGGCCAACGTCCTGACTTTC.

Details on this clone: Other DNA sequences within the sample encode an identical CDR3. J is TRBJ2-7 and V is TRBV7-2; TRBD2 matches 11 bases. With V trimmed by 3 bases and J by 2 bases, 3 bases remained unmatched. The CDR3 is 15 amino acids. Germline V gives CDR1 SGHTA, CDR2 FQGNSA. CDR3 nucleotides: TGTGCCAGCAGCTTGGGGACTAGCGGTACCTACGAGCAGTACTTC. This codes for CASSLGTSGTYEQYF.

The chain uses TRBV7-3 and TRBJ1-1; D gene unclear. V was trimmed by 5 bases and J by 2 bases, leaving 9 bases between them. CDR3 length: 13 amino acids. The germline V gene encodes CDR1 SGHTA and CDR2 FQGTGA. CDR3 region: CASSQDTNTEAFF. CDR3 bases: TGTGCCAGCAGCCAAGACACAAACACTGAAGCTTTCTTT.

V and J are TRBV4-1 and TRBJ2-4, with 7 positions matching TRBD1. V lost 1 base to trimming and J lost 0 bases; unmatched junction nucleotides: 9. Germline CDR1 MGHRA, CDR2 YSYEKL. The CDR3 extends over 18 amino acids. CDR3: CASSQVFRGPLAKNIQYF. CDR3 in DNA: TGCGCCAGCAGCCAAGTGTTTAGGGGGCCCTTAGCCAAAAACATTCAGTACTTC.

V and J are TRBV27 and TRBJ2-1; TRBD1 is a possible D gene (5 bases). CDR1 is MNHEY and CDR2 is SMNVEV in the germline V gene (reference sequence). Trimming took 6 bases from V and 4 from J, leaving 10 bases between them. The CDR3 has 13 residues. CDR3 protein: CASSPQVYNEQFF. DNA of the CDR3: TGTGCCAGCAGCCCACAGGTTTACAATGAGCAGTTCTTC.

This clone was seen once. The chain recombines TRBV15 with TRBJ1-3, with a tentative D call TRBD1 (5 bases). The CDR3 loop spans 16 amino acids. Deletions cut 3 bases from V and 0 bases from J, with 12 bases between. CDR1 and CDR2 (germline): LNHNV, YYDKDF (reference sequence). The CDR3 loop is CATSRAAGGSGNTIYF. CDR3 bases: TGTGCCACCAGCAGGGCAGCCGGGGGCTCTGGAAACACCATATATTTT.

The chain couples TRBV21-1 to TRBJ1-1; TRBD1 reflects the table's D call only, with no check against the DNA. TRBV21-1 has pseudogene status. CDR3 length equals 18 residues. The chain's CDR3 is CASSRTAQTGRENTEAFF. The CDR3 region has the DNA TGTGCCAGCAGCCGAACTGCCCAAACAGGGAGAGAGAACACTGAAGCTTTCTTT.

The CDR3 loop reads CASSADGQGHEQYF. The CDR3 DNA is TGTGCCAGCAGCGCCGATGGACAGGGCCACGAGCAGTACTTC. This chain uses TRBV7-9 with TRBJ2-7; 8 nucleotides line up with TRBD1. The trim removed 5 bases at V and 5 bases at J, leaving 8 bases unmatched. CDR1 and CDR2 from the germline V gene are SEHNR and FQNEAQ (reference sequence). This CDR3 region has 14 residues.

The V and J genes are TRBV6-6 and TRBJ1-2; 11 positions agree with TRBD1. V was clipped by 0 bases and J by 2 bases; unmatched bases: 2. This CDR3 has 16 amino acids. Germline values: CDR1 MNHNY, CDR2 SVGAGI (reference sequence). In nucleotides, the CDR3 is TGTGCCAGCAGTTACTCCCGGGACAGGGGGAACTATGGCTACACCTTC. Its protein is CASSYSRDRGNYGYTF.

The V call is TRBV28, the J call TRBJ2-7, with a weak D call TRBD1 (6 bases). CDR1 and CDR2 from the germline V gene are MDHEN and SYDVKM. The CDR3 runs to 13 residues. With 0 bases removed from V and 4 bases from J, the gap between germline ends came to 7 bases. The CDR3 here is CASSLWDSYEQYF. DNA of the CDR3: TGTGCCAGCAGTTTATGGGACAGTTACGAGCAGTACTTC.

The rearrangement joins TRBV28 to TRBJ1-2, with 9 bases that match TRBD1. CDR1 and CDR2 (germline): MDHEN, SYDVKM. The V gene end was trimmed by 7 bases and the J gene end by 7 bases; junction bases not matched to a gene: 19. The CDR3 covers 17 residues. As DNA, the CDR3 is TGTGCCAGCACCGAAAAGGGTGGGGACAGGGAATGTCGTGGCTACACCTTC. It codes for CASTEKGGDRECRGYTF.